These T cell receptor beta chains were read from a single sample in a study of OX40 agonist ivuxolimab in advanced cancers. Sequencing was performed with immunoSEQ multiplex PCR; in TCRdb, only in-frame clones are kept and a portion is missing. Among about 76,000 clones, roughly 85% were seen once, and the ten largest hold around 5.1%. The sequenced sample was CD4+ or CD8+ T cells sorted from blood, obtained in a trial of the OX40 agonist ivuxolimab. These receptors were taken from an adult with an advanced solid tumor such as melanoma, head and neck, liver or kidney cancer. CDR3s include the opening cysteine and the closing phenylalanine or tryptophan. The D gene is left open where the match is weak. Only some rows state a clone size, as once, few, many or a class for expanded clones.

v_call: TRBV11-2
clone_size: NA
j_call: TRBJ2-1
d_call: NA
cdr3_aa: CASSLGWSLNNEQFF

v_call: TRBV6-5
clone_size: NA
j_call: TRBJ2-3
d_call: NA
cdr3_aa: CASSYSIGDTQYF

v_call: TRBV19
clone_size: NA
j_call: TRBJ1-4
d_call: TRBD1
cdr3_aa: CASRPEGALDEKLFF

v_call: TRBV2
clone_size: NA
j_call: TRBJ2-2
d_call: NA
cdr3_aa: CASSVLRWLFF

v_call: TRBV5-1
clone_size: NA
j_call: TRBJ2-5
d_call: TRBD1
cdr3_aa: CASSGSTGDQETQYF

v_call: TRBV10-1
clone_size: NA
j_call: TRBJ2-2
d_call: TRBD2
cdr3_aa: CASSKLAGVSGELFF

v_call: TRBV27
clone_size: NA
j_call: TRBJ2-7
d_call: NA
cdr3_aa: CASGDLGYEQYF

v_call: TRBV6-6
clone_size: NA
j_call: TRBJ1-1
d_call: NA
cdr3_aa: CASRESGTEAFF

v_call: TRBV9
clone_size: NA
j_call: TRBJ2-2
d_call: TRBD2
cdr3_aa: CASSPRTSTGELFF

v_call: TRBV7-9
clone_size: NA
j_call: TRBJ2-7
d_call: NA
cdr3_aa: CASSFGQLDEQYF

v_call: TRBV6-5
clone_size: NA
j_call: TRBJ1-5
d_call: NA
cdr3_aa: CASSNTGTRNQPQHF

v_call: TRBV5-1
clone_size: NA
j_call: TRBJ1-1
d_call: NA
cdr3_aa: CASSLAGPNTEAFF

v_call: TRBV6-5
clone_size: NA
j_call: TRBJ2-7
d_call: NA
cdr3_aa: CASSYAKDAVEQYF

v_call: TRBV5-1
clone_size: NA
j_call: TRBJ2-7
d_call: TRBD1
cdr3_aa: CASSPGQGPHEQYF

v_call: TRBV6-5
clone_size: NA
j_call: TRBJ2-4
d_call: NA
cdr3_aa: CASSPTVLAKNIQYF

v_call: TRBV19
clone_size: NA
j_call: TRBJ2-1
d_call: NA
cdr3_aa: CASRGLSRDNEQFF

v_call: TRBV10-1
clone_size: NA
j_call: TRBJ2-7
d_call: TRBD2
cdr3_aa: CASSERPAGEEDEQYF

v_call: TRBV10-3
clone_size: NA
j_call: TRBJ2-1
d_call: NA
cdr3_aa: CAISDQLSNNEQFF

v_call: TRBV6-6
clone_size: NA
j_call: TRBJ1-5
d_call: NA
cdr3_aa: CASSYGIHQPQHF

v_call: TRBV10-3
clone_size: once
j_call: TRBJ1-1
d_call: NA
cdr3_aa: CAISEGTNMNTEAFF

v_call: TRBV6-1
clone_size: NA
j_call: TRBJ2-7
d_call: TRBD2
cdr3_aa: CAAGGVPTYEQYF

v_call: TRBV7-2
clone_size: NA
j_call: TRBJ2-1
d_call: NA
cdr3_aa: CASSRPGAYNEQFF

v_call: TRBV7-2
clone_size: few
j_call: TRBJ2-7
d_call: NA
cdr3_aa: CASSFSPSLEQYF

v_call: TRBV12-5
clone_size: NA
j_call: TRBJ2-1
d_call: NA
cdr3_aa: CASGLGRGGEQFF

v_call: TRBV7-9
clone_size: few
j_call: TRBJ2-4
d_call: TRBD1
cdr3_aa: CAIEGTGDIQYF

v_call: TRBV11-2
clone_size: NA
j_call: TRBJ2-2
d_call: TRBD2
cdr3_aa: CASSLTSGISTGELFF

v_call: TRBV9
clone_size: NA
j_call: TRBJ2-3
d_call: TRBD2
cdr3_aa: CASSEGLAGTDTQYF

v_call: TRBV5-8
clone_size: once
j_call: TRBJ2-1
d_call: TRBD2
cdr3_aa: CASRTGTSATNEQFF

v_call: TRBV2
clone_size: NA
j_call: TRBJ1-2
d_call: NA
cdr3_aa: CASRSASYGYTF

v_call: TRBV14
clone_size: NA
j_call: TRBJ1-2
d_call: NA
cdr3_aa: CASSRGEGRSYGYTF

v_call: TRBV11-3
clone_size: NA
j_call: TRBJ2-7
d_call: NA
cdr3_aa: CASSLVSGNEQYF